The clone carrying this TCR beta chain was seen only once. Its antigen remains unidentified. The sample is drawn from a study of CD8 T cells in Susac syndrome. Findings of the study overall: The number of individuals included in the study's TCR sequencing and HLA analysis was acknowledged as relatively small.

The germline gives CDR1 MNHEY, CDR2 SMNVEV (reference sequence). This CDR3 spans 18 amino acids. Trimming removed 6 bases from V and 5 bases from J; junction bases left unmatched: 18. CD8+ and CD4+ T cells taken from blood had their TCR beta sequenced. Roughly 0.45 to 1 ug RNA was reverse transcribed with random hexamers. TCRdb itself ran the immunoSEQ multiplex PCR reads through MiXCR, one entry per CDR3 protein. There are around 280,000 distinct CDR3 sequences in the sample; about 85% occur only once, and 0.11% lies in the top ten. This chain connects TRBV27 to TRBJ2-1; 8 nucleotides agree with TRBD2. The origin of this receptor is a human donor with multiple sclerosis. The sequenced sample was CD8+ T cells from PBMCs. CDR3 in DNA: TGTGCCAGCAGCTCGCTCAGGGATAGGGGACTAGTGGACAATGAGCAGTTCTTC. Its translation: CASSSLRDRGLVDNEQFF.